Below, 21 T cell receptor beta chains from the same sample are listed, as sequenced in a study of patients and donors after allogeneic stem cell transplantation. MiXCR, run by TCRdb on the RT-PCR reads, gives a single entry per CDR3 protein. Of about 960,000 distinct CDR3 sequences in the sample, approximately 18% were seen once. Sequencing was done on a sample of blood, either unsorted or a sorted T cell fraction (not recorded which). Source of these receptors: a human donor who was either an allogeneic HSCT recipient or a stem cell or donor lymphocyte infusion donor (not recorded which). It is not recorded whose cells these are; they may come from a transplant donor.

The chain carries TRBV12-3 or TRBV12-4 and TRBJ2-1; TRBD2 aligns across 8 bases. Losses at the gene ends were 4 bases for V and 4 bases for J; bases not matched to a gene: 6. This CDR3 is built from 15 residues. DNA for the CDR3: TGTGCCAGCAGTTGGGCGCTAGCGGGTTACAATGAGCAGTTCTTC. Translation gives CASSWALAGYNEQFF.

The chain carries TRBV10-3 and TRBJ2-2, with 7 bases fitting TRBD1. This CDR3 region has 15 residues. Germline V gene sequence: CDR1 ENHRY, CDR2 SYGVKD. Germline trimming cut 5 bases from V and 6 bases from J; bases unmatched to any gene: 9. In DNA, the CDR3 is TGTGCCATCAGTCCAGGGGGAACCTGGGCCGGGGAGCTGTTTTTT. The encoded protein is CAISPGGTWAGELFF.

The V gene is TRBV3-1, the J gene TRBJ2-1, with 12 bases matching TRBD2. This CDR3 is built from 17 residues. The V gene end was trimmed by 0 bases and the J gene end by 9 bases; junction bases not matched to a gene: 9. The germline V gene has CDR1 LGHDT and CDR2 YNNKEL (reference sequence). The CDR3 nucleotides read TGTGCCAGCAGCCAAGAATCTAGCGGGAGGGCCGATGGTGAGCAGTTCTTC. Amino acids: CASSQESSGRADGEQFF.

The chain joins TRBV6-1 to TRBJ2-7; TRBD1 aligns across 8 bases. The germline V gene encodes CDR1 MNHNS and CDR2 SASEGT. V was pared by 4 bases and J by 5 bases, with 7 bases of the junction left unmatched. The CDR3 consists of 14 residues. The CDR3 sequence is CASSAPDRVDEQYF. The CDR3, as DNA: TGTGCCAGCAGTGCCCCGGACAGGGTCGACGAGCAGTACTTC.

The chain uses TRBV7-2 and TRBJ2-7; D unresolved. V lost 1 base, J lost 2 bases, and 15 bases lay in between. The CDR3 has 16 residues. From germline, CDR1 is SGHTA and CDR2 FQGNSA. In DNA, the CDR3 is TGTGCCAGCAGCTTAGTTGGGCAGGTCGATACCTACGAGCAGTACTTC. This translates into CASSLVGQVDTYEQYF.

The chain couples TRBV12-3 or TRBV12-4 to TRBJ2-5, with 12 bases aligning to TRBD2. The V and J ends lost 4 bases and 4 bases, in that order; junction bases with no gene match: 10. The CDR3 spans 17 residues. The CDR3 bases are TGTGCCAGCAGTTCCGGGACTAGCGGGTTTTTAACAGAGACCCAGTACTTC. Amino acid sequence: CASSSGTSGFLTETQYF.

This clonotype appeared many times. The chain recombines TRBV12-3 or TRBV12-4 with TRBJ2-5; 11 bases map to TRBD2. The CDR3 has 15 residues. The V gene end was trimmed by 6 bases and the J gene end by 4 bases; junction bases not matched to a gene: 7. CDR3 DNA sequence: TGTGCCAGCAGCCTTAGCGGGAGGGTACGAGAGACCCAGTACTTC. It yields the protein CASSLSGRVRETQYF.

The V and J genes are TRBV2 and TRBJ1-1, with D unclear. The CDR3 length is 12 residues. Germline CDR1 is SNHLY and CDR2 is FYNNEI. The V end lost 6 bases, the J end lost 7 bases, and 12 bases lay between the germline ends. The CDR3 loop is CASRLSKSEAFF. The CDR3 DNA sequence: TGTGCCAGCAGACTGAGTAAGAGTGAAGCTTTCTTT.

CDR3 protein: CASSPYGTANTGELFF. CDR3 nucleotides: TGCGCCAGCAGCCCGTACGGGACCGCGAACACCGGGGAGCTGTTTTTT. The chain is built from TRBV5-1 and TRBJ2-2, with D possibly called TRBD1 or TRBD2 (5 bases each). This CDR3 comprises 16 residues. V shed 4 bases and J shed 0 bases, with 13 bases lying between them. CDR1 is SGHRS and CDR2 is YFSETQ in the germline V gene.

The V and J genes are TRBV27 and TRBJ1-5, with a tentative D call TRBD1 (5 bases). Germline CDR1 and CDR2: MNHEY and SMNVEV (reference sequence). V shed 5 bases and J shed 5 bases, with 19 bases lying between them. This CDR3 is 16 amino acids long. The CDR3 loop reads CASSPPRTGHYQPQHF. CDR3 nucleotides: TGTGCCAGCAGTCCACCTCGAACAGGTCACTATCAGCCCCAGCATTTT.

The V gene is TRBV6-5, the J gene TRBJ2-2; perhaps TRBD1 as D (5 bases). V lost 1 base and J lost 2, with 14 bases in between. CDR3 length: 17 amino acids. Germline assignment: CDR1 MNHEY and CDR2 SVGAGI. Here the CDR3 reads CASSYWLDSFNTGELFF. As DNA, the CDR3 is TGTGCCAGCAGTTACTGGCTCGACAGTTTCAACACCGGGGAGCTGTTTTTT.

This clonotype occurred a few times. The V gene is TRBV5-1, the J gene TRBJ2-7, with TRBD2 matching 10 bases. V shed 2 bases and J 0 bases; nucleotides not matched to a gene: 5. CDR1 is SGHRS, CDR2 YFSETQ, per germline. This CDR3 comprises 16 residues. This CDR3 reads CASSFPSGGRSYEQYF. The CDR3 DNA sequence: TGCGCCAGCAGCTTTCCTAGCGGGGGTCGCTCCTACGAGCAGTACTTC.

V gene TRBV5-1 combines with J gene TRBJ2-7, with 7 positions matching TRBD1. CDR3 length equals 13 residues. The J segment lost 3 bases and the V segment lost 4 bases, leaving 4 bases of the junction unmatched. Germline V lookup: CDR1 SGHRS, CDR2 YFSETQ. The CDR3 DNA sequence: TGCGCCAGCAGCAAGGACAGGCTCTACGAGCAGTACTTC. Protein: CASSKDRLYEQYF.

Only a few counts were recorded for this clonotype. The chain couples TRBV6-2 or TRBV6-3 to TRBJ2-2; D remains unclear. The V and J ends lost 8 bases and 4 bases respectively, with 8 bases between them. This CDR3 has 12 amino acids. In germline, CDR1 is MNHEY, CDR2 SVGEGT. The CDR3 here is CASGRSTGELFF. The CDR3 region has the DNA TGTGCCAGCGGCAGGTCCACCGGGGAGCTGTTTTTT.

The chain joins TRBV24-1 to TRBJ2-5, with a possible D match to TRBD2 (5 bases). The CDR3 sequence is 15 residues long. Germline loops: CDR1 KGHDR, CDR2 SFDVKD. Trimming stripped 5 bases from V and 2 bases from J, with 14 bases between. CDR3 DNA: TGTGCCACCAGTGCCGGTCGGGGTTGGCAAGAGACCCAGTACTTC. Translation: CATSAGRGWQETQYF.

V gene TRBV20-1 combines with J gene TRBJ1-1; tentative D call: TRBD1 (6 bases). Germline V gives CDR1 DFQATT, CDR2 SNEGSKA (reference sequence). Trimming stripped 3 bases from V and 4 bases from J, with 15 bases between. This CDR3 is 14 amino acids long. The CDR3 protein is CSASPRGLATEAFF. The CDR3 region has the DNA TGCAGTGCTAGCCCCAGGGGTCTCGCCACTGAAGCTTTCTTT.

This clonotype came up a few times. The chain carries TRBV5-1 and TRBJ2-2, with D perhaps TRBD2 (5 bases). The germline CDR1 and CDR2 sequences are SGHRS and YFSETQ. The V and J ends lost 0 bases and 5 bases respectively, with 11 bases between them. This CDR3 is 15 amino acids long. CDR3 sequence (DNA): TGCGCCAGCAGCTTGGGGGCTAGCCCAACCGGGGAGCTGTTTTTT. This translates into CASSLGASPTGELFF.

The table lists this clonotype with many counts. The chain combines TRBV12-3 or TRBV12-4 with TRBJ1-1, with D maybe TRBD1 (5 bases). CDR3 length: 16 amino acids. Deletions cut 3 bases from V and 0 bases from J, with 14 bases between. CDR3 sequence: CASSFWGLGLNTEAFF. The CDR3 DNA reads TGTGCCAGCAGTTTTTGGGGGTTGGGGTTGAACACTGAAGCTTTCTTT.

This clonotype was seen a handful of times. V usage is TRBV29-1 and J usage is TRBJ2-1; a weak D match, TRBD2 (6 bases). Trimming removed 7 bases from V and 7 bases from J, with 20 bases in between. Germline V gene sequence: CDR1 SQVTM, CDR2 ANQGSEA. The CDR3 has 14 amino acids. The CDR3 reads CSGVRAAGWNEQFF. CDR3 nucleotides: TGCAGCGGGGTCCGAGCAGCGGGTTGGAATGAGCAGTTCTTC.

This clonotype appeared a few times. The gene calls are TRBV7-9 and TRBJ1-3; unclear D gene. Per the germline V gene, CDR1 is SEHNR and CDR2 is FQNEAQ (reference sequence). Trimming took off 3 bases at V and 0 bases at J, with 15 bases between the two ends. This CDR3 comprises 17 residues. CDR3 sequence reads: CASSFNRAPSSGNTIYF. In nucleotides, the CDR3 is TGTGCCAGCAGCTTTAACCGTGCACCTTCCTCTGGAAACACCATATATTTT.

A few counts support this clonotype. The genes are TRBV5-4 and TRBJ1-1; D uncertain. Trimming stripped 4 bases from V and 4 bases from J, with 14 bases between. This CDR3 is built from 14 residues. CDR1 and CDR2 from the germline V gene are SGHNT and YYREEE (reference sequence). CDR3 in amino acids: CASSTDPSGTEAFF. DNA of the CDR3: TGTGCCAGCAGCACCGACCCCTCGGGCACTGAAGCTTTCTTT.